The 27 T cell receptor beta chains below come from one sample, sequenced in a study of CD8 T cells in Susac syndrome. RNA amounts of roughly 0.45 to 1 ug underwent reverse transcription with random hexamers. TCRdb ran MiXCR on the immunoSEQ multiplex PCR reads and lists one entry per CDR3 protein. The data show about 90,000 distinct CDR3 sequences, 95% to 96% seen once. The sequencing input was CD8+ T cells from PBMCs. These TCRs come from a human donor with Susac syndrome.

The chain employs TRBV25-1 and TRBJ2-7; D gene unclear. CDR1 is MGHDK and CDR2 is SYGVNS in the germline V gene. Trimming removed 3 bases from V and 0 bases from J, with 6 bases in between. The CDR3 length is 13 residues. The CDR3 nucleotides read TGTGCCAGCAGTGACGTTGGCTCCTACGAGCAGTACTTC. Encoded protein: CASSDVGSYEQYF.

The rearrangement uses TRBV20-1 and TRBJ2-5; D is undetermined. The CDR3 has 12 residues. Per germline, CDR1 DFQATT and CDR2 SNEGSKA (reference sequence). Trimming removed 4 bases from V and 4 bases from J, with 10 bases in between. The CDR3 nucleotides are TGCAGTGCTACTTCTAGGGCAGAGACCCAGTACTTC. This gives the protein CSATSRAETQYF.

The chain employs TRBV21-1 and TRBJ1-1. TRBV21-1 is assigned pseudogene status. The CDR3 contains 13 residues. The CDR3 spells CASSIMENTEAFF. DNA for the CDR3: TGTGCCAGCAGCATCATGGAGAACACTGAAGCTTTCTTT.

This clonotype has just one count. The chain has TRBV10-3 and TRBJ1-2; tentative D call: TRBD1 (5 bases). CDR1 is ENHRY, CDR2 SYGVKD, per germline. Trimming removed 2 bases at V and 6 bases at J, with 10 bases between. This CDR3 spans 13 amino acids. The CDR3: CAISELGGDGYTF. The DNA for the CDR3 is TGTGCCATCAGTGAGCTGGGGGGGGATGGCTACACCTTC.

The chain joins TRBV3-1 to TRBJ2-5; tentatively, D is TRBD2 (5 bases). V was trimmed by 0 bases and J by 9 bases, leaving 14 bases between them. This CDR3 contains 14 residues. Germline CDR1 reads LGHDT; CDR2 reads YNNKEL (reference sequence). The CDR3 DNA follows: TGTGCCAGCAGCCAAGAGAGGGCGGCCGGATCCCAGTACTTC. Translation gives CASSQERAAGSQYF.

This chain links TRBV29-1 with TRBJ2-3; D is ambiguous. Trimming removed 6 bases at V and 6 bases at J, with 16 bases between. CDR1 SQVTM and CDR2 ANQGSEA come from the germline V gene. This CDR3 region has 13 residues. The CDR3 loop is CSVTVSGSDTQYF. CDR3 DNA: TGCAGCGTCACGGTTTCGGGTAGCGATACGCAGTATTTT.

The chain uses TRBV4-2 and TRBJ2-7; 9 bases align to TRBD1. This CDR3 contains 13 residues. Unmatched junction bases numbered 0, after V lost 4 bases and J lost 2 bases. Germline values: CDR1 LGHNA, CDR2 YNFKEQ. CDR3 DNA sequence: TGTGCCAGCAGCCGGACAGGGGCCTACGAGCAGTACTTC. Translating gives CASSRTGAYEQYF.

The V gene is TRBV20-1, the J gene TRBJ2-1, with 15 bases aligning to TRBD2. The germline CDR1 and CDR2 sequences are DFQATT and SNEGSKA (reference sequence). The CDR3 has 14 amino acids. V shed 5 bases, J shed 7 bases, and the junction held 3 bases outside the gene matches. The CDR3 is CSAFGLAGGNEQFF. Written as DNA, the CDR3 is TGCAGTGCTTTTGGACTAGCGGGGGGGAATGAGCAGTTCTTC.

V and J are TRBV7-2 and TRBJ1-1, with unresolved D. The CDR3 is made up of 16 amino acids. Trimming pared 5 bases from V and 1 base from J, leaving 17 bases between. Germline-derived CDR1 and CDR2 are SGHTA and FQGNSA. CDR3 sequence (DNA): TGTGCCAGCAGCCTTTTTAGGGCATCGCGGAACACTGAAGCTTTCTTT. The encoded protein is CASSLFRASRNTEAFF. Complete variable domain (other parts from reference TRBV7-2 and TRBJ1-1): GAGVSQSPSNKVTEKGKDVELRCDPISGHTALYWYRQSLGQGLEFLIYFQGNSAPDKSGLPSDRFSAERTGGSVSTLTIQRTQQEDSAVYLCASSLFRASRNTEAFFGQGTRLTVV.

The CDR3 here is CSARDLQGEDTEAFF. CDR3 sequence (DNA): TGCAGTGCTAGAGATTTACAGGGAGAGGACACTGAAGCTTTCTTT. J is TRBJ1-1 and V is TRBV20-1, with D perhaps matching TRBD1 (6 bases). V lost 0 bases, J lost 3 bases, and 14 bases lay in between. The CDR3 spans 15 residues. Germline assignment: CDR1 DFQATT and CDR2 SNEGSKA (reference sequence).

This chain links TRBV25-1 with TRBJ1-2; TRBD1 agrees at 9 bases. The length of the CDR3 is 14 residues. The germline gives CDR1 MGHDK, CDR2 SYGVNS. V lost 6 bases to trimming and J lost 8 bases; unmatched junction nucleotides: 10. Here the CDR3 reads CASSPLGTGRGYTF. CDR3 nucleotide sequence: TGTGCCAGCAGCCCACTCGGGACAGGGAGAGGCTACACCTTC.

The chain carries TRBV20-1 and TRBJ2-7; 7 bases agree with TRBD1. The germline CDR1 and CDR2 sequences are DFQATT and SNEGSKA (reference sequence). The length of the CDR3 is 15 residues. The V and J ends lost 0 bases and 3 bases, in that order; junction bases with no gene match: 8. This CDR3 reads CSARDRQGISYEQYF. The CDR3 nucleotides are TGCAGTGCTAGAGACCGACAGGGAATTAGCTACGAGCAGTACTTC.

The J gene is TRBJ1-5, the V gene TRBV7-2; weak D call: TRBD1 (5 bases). The V gene lost 1 base and the J gene lost 6 bases, with 13 bases spanning the gap. This CDR3 has 15 amino acids. Germline CDR1 is SGHTA and CDR2 is FQGNSA. The CDR3 reads CASSLGTRGTQPQHF. CDR3 bases: TGTGCCAGCAGCTTAGGCACGAGGGGCACTCAGCCCCAGCATTTT.

The J gene is TRBJ1-1, the V gene TRBV5-1; 8 bases are a match to TRBD1. CDR1 SGHRS and CDR2 YFSETQ come from the germline V gene. Trimming removed 6 bases from V and 1 base from J; junction bases left unmatched: 5. The CDR3 extends over 14 amino acids. CDR3 loop: CASTQTGANTEAFF. CDR3 nucleotides: TGCGCCAGCACCCAGACAGGGGCGAACACTGAAGCTTTCTTT. Complete variable domain (other parts from reference TRBV5-1 and TRBJ1-1): KAGVTQTPRYLIKTRGQQVTLSCSPISGHRSVSWYQQTPGQGLQFLFEYFSETQRNKGNFPGRFSGRQFSNSRSEMNVSTLELGDSALYLCASTQTGANTEAFFGQGTRLTVV.

This chain uses TRBV28 with TRBJ1-5; D not resolved. Germline values: CDR1 MDHEN, CDR2 SYDVKM. The V gene lost 5 bases and the J gene lost 0 bases, with 14 bases spanning the gap. The length of the CDR3 is 16 residues. CDR3 sequence: CASSLQGGSSNQPQHF. CDR3 DNA sequence: TGTGCCAGCAGTCTACAAGGCGGTTCTAGCAATCAGCCCCAGCATTTT.

The chain links TRBV12-3 or TRBV12-4 to TRBJ1-2; TRBD1 is a possible D gene (5 bases). The germline V and J ends were trimmed by 1 base and 8 bases, with 11 bases remaining between them. The CDR3 has 13 amino acids. CDR3 amino acids: CASSLGVGTGYTF. CDR3 in DNA: TGTGCCAGCAGTTTAGGGGTAGGGACCGGCTACACCTTC.

This chain links TRBV3-1 with TRBJ1-4; 8 nucleotides line up with TRBD1. The germline CDR1 and CDR2 sequences are LGHDT and YNNKEL (reference sequence). Trimming cost V 3 bases and J 10 bases; bases outside gene matches: 4. This CDR3 region has 13 residues. DNA of the CDR3: TGTGCCAGCAGCCAGGTACAGGGGGGAAAACTGTTTTTT. It yields the protein CASSQVQGGKLFF.

This clonotype occurred a few times. V and J are TRBV4-3 and TRBJ2-4, with TRBD2 identical over 7 bases. CDR1 is LGHNA, CDR2 YSLEER, per germline. The CDR3 length is 14 residues. V gave up 1 base and J gave up 9 bases; unmatched junction bases: 6. CDR3 loop: CASSQGGGGGIQYF. The CDR3, as DNA: TGCGCCAGCAGCCAAGGTGGCGGGGGAGGCATTCAGTACTTC.

The chain has TRBV30 and TRBJ1-5; the D is unclear. The CDR3 runs 16 residues. V shed 2 bases and J shed 6 bases, with 20 bases lying between them. The germline CDR1 and CDR2 sequences are GTSNPN and SVGIG (reference sequence). The chain's CDR3 is CAWSSSPRGGSQPQHF. The DNA for the CDR3 is TGTGCCTGGAGTTCATCCCCCCGGGGAGGAAGTCAGCCCCAGCATTTT.

This chain uses TRBV5-4 with TRBJ1-5; no definite D call. This CDR3 spans 14 amino acids. CDR1 is SGHNT, CDR2 YYREEE, per germline (reference sequence). With 0 bases removed from V and 3 bases from J, the gap between germline ends came to 7 bases. This chain's CDR3 is CASSLGPTNQPQHF. The CDR3 DNA reads TGTGCCAGCAGCTTGGGACCGACCAATCAGCCCCAGCATTTT.

V and J are TRBV6-2 or TRBV6-3 and TRBJ1-6; 9 nucleotides agree with TRBD1. Germline trimming cut 0 bases from V and 7 bases from J; bases unmatched to any gene: 7. This CDR3 has 17 amino acids. Germline V lookup: CDR1 MNHEY, CDR2 SVGEGT. The CDR3 region is CASSYSKGQGENSPLHF. The CDR3 DNA reads as TGTGCCAGCAGTTACTCGAAGGGACAGGGAGAGAATTCACCCCTCCACTTT.

The DNA for the CDR3 is TGTGCCAGCAGCCGTGGGGGGCCGGATCAGCCCCAGCATTTT. It translates to CASSRGGPDQPQHF. The chain couples TRBV5-4 to TRBJ1-5, with D perhaps matching TRBD1 (6 bases). This CDR3 comprises 14 residues. Trimming pared 4 bases from V and 5 bases from J, leaving 13 bases between. Germline V gene data show CDR1 as SGHNT and CDR2 as YYREEE (reference sequence).

The chain uses TRBV5-1 and TRBJ1-1; D is undetermined. Germline V gives CDR1 SGHRS, CDR2 YFSETQ. The CDR3 is 13 residues long. The germline V and J ends were trimmed by 0 bases and 7 bases, with 10 bases remaining between them. The CDR3 loop is CASSLDPAGEAFF. In DNA form, the CDR3 reads TGCGCCAGCAGCTTGGACCCGGCGGGTGAAGCTTTCTTT. Full variable domain (remainder filled in from reference TRBV5-1 and TRBJ1-1): KAGVTQTPRYLIKTRGQQVTLSCSPISGHRSVSWYQQTPGQGLQFLFEYFSETQRNKGNFPGRFSGRQFSNSRSEMNVSTLELGDSALYLCASSLDPAGEAFFGQGTRLTVV.

The rearrangement uses TRBV6-5 and TRBJ1-2; TRBD1 aligns across 7 bases. This CDR3 spans 15 amino acids. Looked up from germline, CDR1 is MNHEY and CDR2 is SVGAGI. The J segment lost 6 bases and the V segment lost 5 bases, leaving 12 bases of the junction unmatched. CDR3 sequence: CASSRGSTGKHGYTF. In DNA, the CDR3 is TGTGCCAGCAGTAGAGGGTCGACAGGGAAGCATGGCTACACCTTC.

V gene TRBV4-2 combines with J gene TRBJ1-1; 8 bases fit TRBD1. The CDR3 is made up of 18 amino acids. Looked up from germline, CDR1 is LGHNA and CDR2 is YNFKEQ. Trimming removed 0 bases from V and 0 bases from J; junction bases left unmatched: 9. The CDR3 loop reads CASSQDGGQGRLNTEAFF. In DNA, the CDR3 is TGTGCCAGCAGCCAAGACGGCGGACAGGGAAGATTGAACACTGAAGCTTTCTTT.

This chain links TRBV20-1 with TRBJ2-1; TRBD1 agrees at 7 bases. V lost 2 bases, J lost 4 bases, and 5 bases stayed unmatched. This CDR3 spans 14 amino acids. Germline-derived CDR1 and CDR2 are DFQATT and SNEGSKA (reference sequence). The CDR3 DNA sequence: TGCAGTGCTAGAATACCCAGGGGGTACAATGAGCAGTTCTTC. Translating it yields CSARIPRGYNEQFF.

The chain uses TRBV4-3 and TRBJ1-4, with D possibly TRBD1 on 6 matching bases. CDR3 size: 15 residues. The V gene lost 0 bases and the J gene lost 6 bases, with 11 bases spanning the gap. The germline CDR1 and CDR2 sequences are LGHNA and YSLEER. The CDR3: CASSQELDSYEKLFF. The CDR3 DNA reads as TGCGCCAGCAGCCAAGAGCTGGACAGCTATGAAAAACTGTTTTTT.